These T cell receptor beta chains were read from a single sample in a study of blood T cell repertoires in COVID-19. Generated by immunoSEQ multiplex PCR, the TCRdb table keeps only in-frame clones and is missing some. The data contain about 200,000 clones, more than 65% of them singletons. The source material was peripheral blood. These receptors came from a woman at least 80 years old with acute or convalescent COVID-19. Both conserved end residues are part of each CDR3. The D gene is left open where the match is weak. The size field is filled for only some rows; it gives once, few, many or a size class.

v_gene	d_gene	abundance	j_gene	CDR3aa	CDR3nt
TRBV5-6	TRBD2	.	TRBJ2-5	CASSPDAGGETQYF	TGTGCCAGCAGCCCAGATGCGGGGGGAGAGACCCAGTACTTC
TRBV6-5	TRBD1	.	TRBJ2-1	CASSPGTVYEQFF	TGTGCCAGCAGTCCCGGGACAGTCTATGAGCAGTTCTTC
TRBV29-1	TRBD1	many	TRBJ2-4	CSVEWGTGNVIQYF	TGCAGCGTTGAGTGGGGGACAGGGAATGTCATTCAGTACTTC
TRBV19	TRBD1	.	TRBJ2-7	CATQGATYEQYF	TGTGCCACCCAGGGGGCGACCTACGAGCAGTACTTC
TRBV6-1	.	few	TRBJ1-1	CASSEAGFMYTEAFF	TGTGCCAGCAGTGAGGCAGGGTTTATGTACACTGAAGCTTTCTTT
TRBV7-7	TRBD1	.	TRBJ2-1	CASSSGQGGYNEQFF	TGTGCCAGCAGCTCCGGACAGGGGGGCTACAATGAGCAGTTCTTC
TRBV10-1	.	few	TRBJ2-3	CASSPQGHPSTDTQYF	TGCGCCAGCAGCCCCCAGGGACACCCCAGCACAGATACGCAGTATTTT
TRBV10-1	.	many	TRBJ1-5	CAILPPGKCNQPQHF	TGCGCCATCCTACCCCCAGGGAAATGCAATCAGCCCCAGCATTTT
TRBV11-3	.	.	TRBJ2-3	CASSLAASTDTQYF	TGTGCCAGCAGCTTAGCCGCGAGCACAGATACGCAGTATTTT
TRBV5-1	.	.	TRBJ2-2	CASGEAGPNTGELFF	TGCGCCAGCGGGGAAGCGGGCCCGAACACCGGGGAGCTGTTTTTT
TRBV5-1	TRBD1	.	TRBJ1-1	CASSLVQGAGWTEAFF	TGCGCCAGCAGCTTGGTTCAGGGGGCCGGATGGACTGAAGCTTTCTTT
TRBV27	.	once	TRBJ1-5	CASSPTGSTGINQPQHF	TGTGCCAGCAGCCCTACCGGTAGTACAGGAATCAATCAGCCCCAGCATTTT
TRBV4-1	.	.	TRBJ1-3	CASSQDRAGNTIYF	TGCGCCAGCAGCCAAGATCGGGCTGGAAACACCATATATTTT
TRBV25-1	.	.	TRBJ2-3	CASSFQGGDTQYF	TGTGCCAGCAGTTTTCAGGGCGGAGATACGCAGTATTTT
TRBV7-3	TRBD2	.	TRBJ2-3	CASSLGGRLDTQYF	TGTGCCAGCAGCTTAGGCGGGAGGCTAGATACGCAGTATTTT
TRBV6-6	TRBD1	.	TRBJ2-7	CASTLGQGADEQYF	TGTGCCAGCACCCTCGGGCAGGGGGCGGACGAGCAGTACTTC
TRBV3-1/TRBV3-2	.	few	TRBJ1-5	CASSQDRNQPQHF	TGTGCCAGCAGCCAAGACCGTAATCAGCCCCAGCATTTT
TRBV23-1	TRBD1	.	TRBJ2-3	CASSQFFRGLSDTQYF	TGCGCCAGCAGTCAATTCTTCAGGGGGCTTTCGGATACGCAGTATTTT
TRBV19	.	.	TRBJ2-1	CASSPPESNEQFF	TGTGCCAGTAGTCCCCCCGAGAGCAATGAGCAGTTCTTC
TRBV19	.	.	TRBJ1-6	CASSSRSRNNSPLHF	TGTGCCAGTAGCTCACGCTCGCGGAATAATTCACCCCTCCACTTT
TRBV6-6	TRBD1	.	TRBJ1-6	CASSYLGDSSNSPLHF	TGTGCCAGCAGTTACTTAGGGGACAGTAGCAATTCACCCCTCCACTTT
TRBV6-4	.	few	TRBJ2-2	CASSARLTNTGELFF	TGTGCCAGCAGTGCCAGACTGACGAACACCGGGGAGCTGTTTTTT
TRBV3-1/TRBV3-2	TRBD1	once	TRBJ1-5	CASSPGTDWNQPQHF	TGTGCCAGCAGCCCCGGGACAGATTGGAATCAGCCCCAGCATTTT
TRBV5-4	TRBD2	.	TRBJ2-5	CASSLRLAGGWETQYF	TGTGCCAGCAGCTTGCGACTAGCGGGAGGGTGGGAGACCCAGTACTTC
TRBV11-2	TRBD1	once	TRBJ1-4	CASSLDRGSTDEKLFF	TGTGCCAGCAGCTTAGACAGGGGGTCTACCGATGAAAAACTGTTTTTT
TRBV5-1	TRBD2	.	TRBJ2-7	CASSLGASGATYEQYF	TGCGCCAGCAGCTTGGGTGCTAGCGGGGCTACCTACGAGCAGTACTTC
TRBV2	.	.	TRBJ1-5	CASSERGFTNQPQHF	TGTGCCAGCAGTGAACGCGGGTTTACCAATCAGCCCCAGCATTTT
TRBV5-8	.	.	TRBJ2-3	CASSNPGTDTQYF	TGTGCCAGCAGCAATCCAGGCACAGATACGCAGTATTTT
TRBV19	.	.	TRBJ1-1	CASANGGPRGETEAFF	TGTGCCAGTGCCAATGGAGGGCCTCGGGGTGAAACTGAAGCTTTCTTT
TRBV6-5	.	.	TRBJ1-1	CASRGGGRRNTEAFF	TGTGCCAGCAGGGGGGGAGGACGGAGGAACACTGAAGCTTTCTTT
TRBV5-1	.	.	TRBJ1-1	CASSLESRGTEAFF	TGCGCCAGCAGCTTGGAATCCCGAGGTACTGAAGCTTTCTTT
TRBV19	TRBD1	.	TRBJ1-2	CASTPRQGNYGYTF	TGTGCCAGTACTCCGAGACAGGGTAACTATGGCTACACCTTC
TRBV28	TRBD1	.	TRBJ1-5	CASSSGGLYQPQHF	TGTGCCAGCAGTTCAGGGGGCCTATATCAGCCCCAGCATTTT
TRBV15	TRBD2	.	TRBJ2-7	CATSREGDYYEQYF	TGTGCCACCAGCAGAGAAGGGGACTACTACGAGCAGTACTTC
TRBV6-1	.	.	TRBJ2-1	CASSEWPRGNSYNEQFF	TGTGCCAGCAGCGAATGGCCCCGAGGGAACTCCTACAATGAGCAGTTCTTC
TRBV3-1/TRBV3-2	.	.	TRBJ1-1	CASLGRGNTEAFF	TGTGCCAGCCTTGGAAGGGGGAACACTGAAGCTTTCTTT
TRBV19	TRBD1	once	TRBJ1-2	CASRQGNYGYTF	TGTGCCAGTAGACAGGGGAACTATGGCTACACCTTC
TRBV6-6	.	.	TRBJ2-2	CASGQAGELFF	TGTGCCAGCGGGCAGGCCGGGGAGCTGTTTTTT
TRBV10-1	.	few	TRBJ1-5	CALQRRGYNNQPQHF	TGCGCCCTCCAGAGGCGGGGATACAACAATCAGCCCCAGCATTTT
TRBV5-1	.	.	TRBJ1-1	CASSLDYRNTEAFF	TGCGCCAGCAGCTTGGATTACAGAAACACTGAAGCTTTCTTT
TRBV27	.	once	TRBJ1-2	CASSSQGSGGYTF	TGTGCCAGCAGTTCTCAGGGGTCTGGTGGCTACACCTTC
TRBV12-3/TRBV12-4	.	.	TRBJ1-2	CASGQGYGYTF	TGTGCCAGCGGTCAGGGCTATGGCTACACCTTC
TRBV5-6	TRBD1	.	TRBJ2-7	CASSLDSQGAYEQYF	TGTGCCAGCAGCTTGGATAGCCAGGGGGCCTACGAGCAGTACTTC
TRBV12-3/TRBV12-4	TRBD1	.	TRBJ1-6	CASSQGDNSPLHF	TGTGCCAGCAGTCAGGGGGATAATTCACCCCTCCACTTT
TRBV10-3	TRBD2	.	TRBJ2-7	CATGGIDEQYF	TGTGCCACCGGGGGGATCGACGAGCAGTACTTC
TRBV5-6	TRBD1	.	TRBJ1-1	CASSPWTGRAFTEAFF	TGTGCCAGCAGCCCATGGACAGGTCGGGCGTTCACTGAAGCTTTCTTT
TRBV11-3	TRBD1	once	TRBJ2-7	CASSPLGQKGEQYF	TGTGCCAGCAGCCCGTTGGGACAGAAGGGCGAGCAGTACTTC
TRBV2	TRBD2	.	TRBJ2-3	CASSGRGGADTQYF	TGTGCCAGCAGTGGTCGCGGGGGGGCAGATACGCAGTATTTT
TRBV5-1	.	once	TRBJ2-3	CASSLGRGSTDTQYF	TGCGCCAGCAGCTTGGGCAGGGGTTCTACAGATACGCAGTATTTT
TRBV7-2	TRBD1	.	TRBJ1-3	CASSDRGSGNTIYF	TGTGCCAGCAGCGACAGGGGCTCTGGAAACACCATATATTTT
TRBV24-1	TRBD1	.	TRBJ1-2	CATSDLNRGNYGYTF	TGTGCCACCAGTGATTTGAACAGGGGGAACTATGGCTACACCTTC
TRBV5-1	TRBD1	.	TRBJ2-7	CASSAGQGRAYEQYF	TGCGCCAGCAGCGCGGGACAGGGGAGGGCCTACGAGCAGTACTTC
TRBV6-5	TRBD2	.	TRBJ2-7	CASSRLAGGGYEQYF	TGTGCCAGCAGTCGACTAGCGGGGGGGGGCTACGAGCAGTACTTC
TRBV5-5	TRBD1	.	TRBJ2-7	CASSLGLGTGGDEQYF	TGTGCCAGCAGCCTGGGGCTTGGGACAGGGGGTGACGAGCAGTACTTC
TRBV27	.	.	TRBJ1-4	CASSQAGTPNEKLFF	TGTGCCAGCAGTCAAGCCGGGACACCGAATGAAAAACTGTTTTTT
TRBV5-5	.	once	TRBJ1-2	CASSPAGEYGYTF	TGTGCCAGCAGCCCCGCCGGGGAGTATGGCTACACCTTC
TRBV28	TRBD1	.	TRBJ2-7	CASNPGQGAYEQYF	TGTGCCAGCAACCCGGGACAGGGGGCCTACGAGCAGTACTTC
TRBV30	.	.	TRBJ2-5	CAWSRRTAGEETQYF	TGTGCCTGGAGTCGGAGGACAGCCGGCGAGGAGACCCAGTACTTC